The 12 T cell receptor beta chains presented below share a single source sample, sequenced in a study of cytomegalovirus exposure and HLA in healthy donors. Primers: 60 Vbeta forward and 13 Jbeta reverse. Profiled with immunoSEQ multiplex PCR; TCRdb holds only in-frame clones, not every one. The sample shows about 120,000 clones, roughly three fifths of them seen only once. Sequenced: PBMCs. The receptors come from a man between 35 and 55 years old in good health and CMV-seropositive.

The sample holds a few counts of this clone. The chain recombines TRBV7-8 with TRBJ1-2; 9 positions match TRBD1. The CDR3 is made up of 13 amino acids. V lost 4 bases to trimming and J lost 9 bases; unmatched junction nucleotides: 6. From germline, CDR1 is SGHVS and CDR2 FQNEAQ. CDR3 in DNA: TGTGCCAGCAGCTCTGGACAGGGGTTGCGCTACACCTTC. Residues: CASSSGQGLRYTF.

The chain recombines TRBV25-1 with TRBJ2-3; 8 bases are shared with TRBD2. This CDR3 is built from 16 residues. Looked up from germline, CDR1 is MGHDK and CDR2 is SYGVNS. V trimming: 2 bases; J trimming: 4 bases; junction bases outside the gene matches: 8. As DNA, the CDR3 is TGTGCCAGCAGTGAAACCGCGGGAGGAGGCGCAGATACGCAGTATTTT. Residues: CASSETAGGGADTQYF.

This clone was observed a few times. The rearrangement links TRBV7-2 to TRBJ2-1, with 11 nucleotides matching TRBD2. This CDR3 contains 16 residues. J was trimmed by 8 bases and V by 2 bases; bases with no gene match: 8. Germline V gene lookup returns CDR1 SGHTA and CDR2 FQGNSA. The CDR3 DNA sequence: TGTGCCAGCAGCTTATTTAGCGGGGGGGCCTGGGATGAGCAGTTCTTC. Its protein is CASSLFSGGAWDEQFF.

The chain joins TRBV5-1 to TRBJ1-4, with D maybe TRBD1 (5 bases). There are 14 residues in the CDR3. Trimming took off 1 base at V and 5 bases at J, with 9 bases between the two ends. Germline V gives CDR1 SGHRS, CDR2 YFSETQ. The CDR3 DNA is TGCGCCAGCAGCTTGACAGGCAAGAATGAAAAACTGTTTTTT. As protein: CASSLTGKNEKLFF.

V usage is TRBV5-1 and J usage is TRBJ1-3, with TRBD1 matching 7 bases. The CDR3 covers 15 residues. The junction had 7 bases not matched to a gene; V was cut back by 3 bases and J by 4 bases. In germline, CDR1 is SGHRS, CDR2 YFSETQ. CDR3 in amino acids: CASSSETGLGNTIYF. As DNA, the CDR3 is TGCGCCAGCAGCTCCGAGACAGGGCTAGGAAACACCATATATTTT.

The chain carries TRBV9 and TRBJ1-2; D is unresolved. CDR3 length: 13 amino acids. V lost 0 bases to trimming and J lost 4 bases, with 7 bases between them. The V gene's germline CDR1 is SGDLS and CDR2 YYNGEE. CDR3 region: CASSVDEGYGYTF. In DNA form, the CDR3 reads TGTGCCAGCAGCGTAGATGAGGGCTATGGCTACACCTTC.

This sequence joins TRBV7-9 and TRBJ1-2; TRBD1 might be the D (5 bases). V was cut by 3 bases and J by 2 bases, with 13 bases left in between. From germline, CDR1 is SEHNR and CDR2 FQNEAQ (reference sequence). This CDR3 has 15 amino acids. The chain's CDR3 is CASSLSGAGNYGYTF. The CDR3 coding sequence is TGTGCCAGCAGCTTGTCGGGCGCAGGGAACTATGGCTACACCTTC.

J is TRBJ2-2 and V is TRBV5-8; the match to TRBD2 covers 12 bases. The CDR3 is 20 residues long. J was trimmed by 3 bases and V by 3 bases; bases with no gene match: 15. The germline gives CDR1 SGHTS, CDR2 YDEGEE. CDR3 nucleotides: TGTGCCAGCAGCTCACTAGCGGGAGGAAAGAGACCGAGAGACACCGGGGAGCTGTTTTTT. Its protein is CASSSLAGGKRPRDTGELFF. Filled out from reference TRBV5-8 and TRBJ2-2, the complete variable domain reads EAGVTQSPTHLIKTRGQQATLRCSPISGHTSVYWYQQALGLGLQFLLWYDEGEERNRGNFPPRFSGRQFPNYSSELNVNALELEDSALYLCASSSLAGGKRPRDTGELFFGEGSRLTVL.

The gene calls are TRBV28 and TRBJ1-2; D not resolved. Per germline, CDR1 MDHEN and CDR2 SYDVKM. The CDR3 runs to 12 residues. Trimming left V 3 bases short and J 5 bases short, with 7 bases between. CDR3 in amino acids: CASSFSVYGYTF. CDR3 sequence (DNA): TGTGCCAGCAGTTTTTCAGTGTATGGCTACACCTTC.

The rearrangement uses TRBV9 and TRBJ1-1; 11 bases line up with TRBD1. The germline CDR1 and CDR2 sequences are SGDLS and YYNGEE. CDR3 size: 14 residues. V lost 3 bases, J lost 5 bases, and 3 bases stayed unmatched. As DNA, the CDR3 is TGTGCCAGCAGCGCCGGGACAGGGGGGACTGAAGCTTTCTTT. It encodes CASSAGTGGTEAFF.

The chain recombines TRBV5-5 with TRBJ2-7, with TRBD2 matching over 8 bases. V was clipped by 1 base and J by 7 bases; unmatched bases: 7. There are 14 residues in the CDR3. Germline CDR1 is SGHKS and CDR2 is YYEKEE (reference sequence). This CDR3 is CASSLLRGVREQYF. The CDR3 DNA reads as TGTGCCAGCAGCTTGTTGCGGGGGGTCCGGGAGCAGTACTTC.

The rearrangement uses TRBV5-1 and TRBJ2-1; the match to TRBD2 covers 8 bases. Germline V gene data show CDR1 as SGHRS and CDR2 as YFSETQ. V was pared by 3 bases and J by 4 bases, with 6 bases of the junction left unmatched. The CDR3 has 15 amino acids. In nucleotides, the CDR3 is TGCGCCAGCAGCTGGAGCGGGGGCACTTACAATGAGCAGTTCTTC. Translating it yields CASSWSGGTYNEQFF.